This entry concerns a single T cell receptor (beta chain). The antigen it binds to is not known. One base away there is no much larger clone; base qualities are not given. Libraries were prepared through the immunoSEQ multiplex PCR assay. For most patients, genomic DNA was isolated using the Qiagen DNeasy Blood and Tissue Kit and was shipped frozen to Adaptive Biotechnologies for TCR sequencing. For most patients, high-throughput TCR-beta CDR3 sequencing of genomic DNA was performed by Adaptive Biotechnologies. Regarding the original processing steps: Adaptive's ImmunoSEQ software was the source of the TCR sequencing data for 15 to 20 patients, while a few other patients were processed with MiXCR and VDJtools. CD4 versus CD8 sorting errors were corrected by removing sequences found in both subsets at a frequency ratio below 5:1. CDR3 nucleotide sequences shared between donor and recipient were removed because the origin of such sequences could not be assigned. Alloreactive clones required at least 2-fold expansion over unstimulated cells and minimum CFSE-low frequency of 0.002% (template counts) or 0.001% (read counts). Mappable clones were those detected in sequenced pre-transplant spleen, lymph node, or MLR CFSE-low populations of the donor or recipient. Cumulative frequency of alloreactive clones was calculated as a percentage of all sequences weighted by copy number. What TCRdb holds here is the immuneACCESS table cut down to in-frame rearrangements. Part of the clones is not present; checked against another copy, under half of the missing clones reflect an unresolved V gene, and the others are unexplained. D and trimming come from the DNA, and the V and J calls and clone size come from that table. For this sample there are 90,000 to 120,000 clones; over 75% appear just once. In total, the top ten clones hold 0.7% to 0.9% of the sample.

This specimen's time point label, interpreted: cells obtained before transplantation from donor or recipient. CD3+CD4+ and CD3+CD8+ populations were FACS-sorted from unstimulated pre-transplant donor and recipient cells taken from spleen or lymph nodes. Reading the germline V gene (reference sequence) gives CDR1 PRHDT and CDR2 FYEKMQ. Counted from cysteine to phenylalanine, this CDR3 has 15 amino acids. CDR3 DNA is the only sequence kept; it has 45 bases, read in frame from the first base. At the junction V is shortened by 7 bases and J by 3 bases, with 16 bases in between. The data were taken from a study of graft-versus-host responses after intestinal transplantation (dated by TCRdb to the early 2020s). A note on the overall study: Multivisceral, liver-intestinal, or isolated intestinal transplants were received by the recipients. Every recipient was given anti-thymocyte globulin induction, followed by 2 to 4 years of maintenance tacrolimus and steroids. Bulk TCR-beta CDR3 sequencing was used to track graft-versus-host and host-versus-graft alloreactive T cell clones in the graft, circulation and bone marrow after intestinal transplantation. Alloreactive clones were identified by sequencing pre-transplant mixed lymphocyte reaction products and comparing them with unstimulated pre-transplant donor and recipient T cells. A cohort of 24 intestinal transplant recipients, including one retransplant, was enrolled, and a few patients lacking pretransplant specimens were excluded. A peak of at least 4% donor T cells among recipient peripheral blood mononuclear cells was the definition used for donor T cell macrochimerism. Rather than being sequenced by the commercial service, samples from a few later patients were sequenced in-house on an Illumina MiSeq and processed with MiXCR.

General conclusions and limits of the study: The conclusions were limited by the relatively low number and heterogeneity of the intestinal transplant patients. Early after transplant, peak levels of circulating GvH clones were found to be associated with declines in HvG clones. In the allografts of patients with donor T cell macrochimerism, GvH to HvG T cell clonal ratios were high. GvH clones were detected in recipient bone marrow, and some of these GvH clones were observed earlier in ileal mucosa or blood, consistent with an intestinal mucosal origin.

The chain links TRBV13 with TRBJ2-1; the D gene assignment is ambiguous. The specimen comprised unstimulated CD4+ T cells sorted from spleen or lymph node cells, sampled before intestinal transplant. The TCR comes from a human donor who received an intestinal transplant. The DNA sequence is TGTGCCAGCATCTCAGGAAACTCATACTACAATGAGCAGTTCTTC. This gives the protein CASISGNSYYNEQFF. Supplemented by the reference TRBV13 and TRBJ2-1 proteins around the CDR3, the complete variable domain is AAGVIQSPRHLIKEKRETATLKCYPIPRHDTVYWYQQGPGQDPQFLISFYEKMQSDKGSIPDRFSAQQFSDYHSELNMSSLELGDSALYFCASISGNSYYNEQFFGPGTRLTVL.